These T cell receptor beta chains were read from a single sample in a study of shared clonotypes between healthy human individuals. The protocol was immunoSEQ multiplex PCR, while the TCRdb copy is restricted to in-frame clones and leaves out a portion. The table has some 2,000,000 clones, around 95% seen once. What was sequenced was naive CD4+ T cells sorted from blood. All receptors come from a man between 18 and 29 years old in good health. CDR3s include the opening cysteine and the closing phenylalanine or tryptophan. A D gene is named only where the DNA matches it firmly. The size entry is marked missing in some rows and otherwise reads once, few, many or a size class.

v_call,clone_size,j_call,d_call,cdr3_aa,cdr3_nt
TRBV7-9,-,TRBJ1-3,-,CASSYRTDSGNTIYF,TGTGCCAGCAGCTATAGGACCGACTCTGGAAACACCATATATTTT
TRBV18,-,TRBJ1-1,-,CASSPFITNTEAFF,TGTGCCAGCTCACCCTTCATTACAAACACTGAAGCTTTCTTT
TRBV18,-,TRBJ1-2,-,CASSRTDINYGYTF,TGTGCCAGCTCTCGGACAGATATTAACTATGGCTACACCTTC
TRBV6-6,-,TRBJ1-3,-,CASSYTGYGNTIYF,TGTGCCAGCAGTTACACAGGGTATGGAAACACCATATATTTT
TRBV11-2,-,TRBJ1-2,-,CASSLAPARSGYTF,TGTGCCAGCAGCTTAGCACCCGCCAGAAGCGGCTACACCTTC
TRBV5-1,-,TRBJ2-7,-,CASSLEQTYEQYF,TGCGCCAGCAGCTTGGAACAGACCTACGAGCAGTACTTC
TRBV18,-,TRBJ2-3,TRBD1,CASSPLRALPRGRGTDTQYF,TGTGCCAGCTCACCATTGCGTGCCCTCCCCAGGGGGCGAGGCACAGATACGCAGTATTTT
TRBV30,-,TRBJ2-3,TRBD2,CAWSVALTSGSFNTQYF,TGTGCCTGGAGTGTCGCCTTGACTAGCGGGAGTTTCAATACGCAGTATTTT
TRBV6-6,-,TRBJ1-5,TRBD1,CASLPGQGANQPQHF,TGTGCCAGCCTACCGGGACAGGGGGCCAATCAGCCCCAGCATTTT
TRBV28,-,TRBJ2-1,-,CATASSYNEQFF,TGTGCCACAGCGAGCTCCTACAATGAGCAGTTCTTC
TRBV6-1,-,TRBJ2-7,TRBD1,CASSDPGTGISYEQYF,TGTGCCAGCAGTGACCCCGGGACAGGGATCTCCTACGAGCAGTACTTC
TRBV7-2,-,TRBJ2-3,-,CASSLRIGDTQYF,TGTGCCAGCAGCTTAAGGATCGGGGATACGCAGTATTTT
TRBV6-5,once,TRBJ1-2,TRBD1,CASSWTGYGYTF,TGTGCCAGCAGTTGGACAGGATATGGCTACACCTTC
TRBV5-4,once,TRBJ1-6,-,CASSQGLSYNSPLHF,TGTGCCAGCAGTCAGGGGTTATCCTATAATTCACCCCTCCACTTT
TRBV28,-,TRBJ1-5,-,CASTQWNQPQHF,TGTGCCAGCACCCAATGGAATCAGCCCCAGCATTTT
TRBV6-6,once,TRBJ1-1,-,CASVFGGVDEAFF,TGTGCCAGCGTGTTTGGAGGGGTGGATGAAGCTTTCTTT
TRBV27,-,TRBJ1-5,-,CASSTGQYSNQPQHF,TGTGCCAGCAGTACCGGACAGTATAGCAATCAGCCCCAGCATTTT
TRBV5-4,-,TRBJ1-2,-,CASSLRGGSGYTF,TGTGCCAGCAGCTTGCGGGGGGGAAGTGGCTACACCTTC
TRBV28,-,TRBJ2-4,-,CASSLPRRQNIQYF,TGTGCCAGCAGTTTGCCAAGGAGGCAGAACATTCAGTACTTC
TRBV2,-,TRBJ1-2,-,CASRPRGDYGYTF,TGTGCCAGCCGTCCCCGGGGAGACTATGGCTACACCTTC
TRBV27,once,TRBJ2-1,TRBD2,CASSLRGPGERGYNEQFF,TGTGCCAGCAGTTTAAGAGGCCCCGGGGAGCGGGGCTACAATGAGCAGTTCTTC
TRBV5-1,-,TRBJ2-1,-,CASSLAGEAANEQFF,TGCGCCAGCAGCTTGGCGGGGGAGGCCGCCAATGAGCAGTTCTTC
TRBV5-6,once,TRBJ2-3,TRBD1,CASSMGQSTDTQYF,TGTGCCAGCAGCATGGGACAGTCCACAGATACGCAGTATTTT
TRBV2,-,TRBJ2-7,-,CARGGPSSYEQYF,TGTGCCAGGGGAGGACCAAGCTCCTACGAGCAGTACTTC
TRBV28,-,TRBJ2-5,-,CASRKGGTETQYF,TGTGCCAGCAGAAAGGGGGGGACAGAGACCCAGTACTTC
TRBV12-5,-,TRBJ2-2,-,CASQAPNTGELFF,TGTGCTAGTCAGGCTCCGAACACCGGGGAGCTGTTTTTT
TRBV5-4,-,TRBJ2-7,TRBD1,CASSLGGQGHYEQYF,TGTGCCAGCAGCTTGGGGGGACAGGGCCACTACGAGCAGTACTTC
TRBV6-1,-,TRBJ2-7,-,CASSPTGRAPYEQYF,TGTGCCAGCAGTCCCACCGGCAGGGCCCCCTACGAGCAGTACTTC
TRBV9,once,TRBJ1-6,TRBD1,CASSVKTGDSPLHF,TGTGCCAGCAGCGTCAAGACAGGGGATTCACCCCTCCACTTT
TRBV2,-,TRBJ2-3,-,CASSRWGAATDTQYF,TGTGCCAGCTCACGGTGGGGGGCGGCCACAGATACGCAGTATTTT
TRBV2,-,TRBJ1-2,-,CASSEEVRQDYTF,TGTGCCAGCAGTGAAGAGGTGAGACAAGACTACACCTTC
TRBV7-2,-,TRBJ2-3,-,CASSTGGRGRTDTQYF,TGTGCCAGCAGCACCGGAGGCCGAGGCAGGACAGATACGCAGTATTTT
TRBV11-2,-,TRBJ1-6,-,CASSFRPGVALDSPLHF,TGTGCCAGCAGCTTTCGACCAGGGGTTGCGTTGGATTCACCCCTCCACTTT
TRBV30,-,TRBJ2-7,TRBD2,CAWSPKVSGSGSYEQYF,TGTGCCTGGAGTCCGAAAGTTAGCGGGAGCGGTAGCTACGAGCAGTACTTC
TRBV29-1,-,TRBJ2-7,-,CSVGSSYEQYF,TGCAGCGTTGGTAGCTCCTACGAGCAGTACTTC
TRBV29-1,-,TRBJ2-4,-,CSVASRLAKNIQYF,TGCAGCGTTGCAAGCCGGTTAGCCAAAAACATTCAGTACTTC
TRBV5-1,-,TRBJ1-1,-,CASSYLRRNTEAFF,TGCGCCAGCAGTTACTTAAGGAGGAACACTGAAGCTTTCTTT
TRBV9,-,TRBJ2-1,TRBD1,CASSVNRGYNEQFF,TGTGCCAGCAGCGTGAACAGGGGCTACAATGAGCAGTTCTTC
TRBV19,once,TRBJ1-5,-,CASRDVTNQPQHF,TGTGCCAGTAGGGACGTTACTAATCAGCCCCAGCATTTT
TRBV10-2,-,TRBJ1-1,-,CASRASGRVNTEAFF,TGCGCCAGCAGAGCTTCCGGGAGAGTAAACACTGAAGCTTTCTTT
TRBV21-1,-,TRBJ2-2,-,CASSATGSDTGELFF,TGTGCCAGCAGCGCGACAGGGTCCGACACCGGGGAGCTGTTTTTT
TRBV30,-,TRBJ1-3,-,CAWSAHTGSGNTIYF,TGTGCCTGGAGTGCTCACACAGGGTCCGGAAACACCATATATTTT
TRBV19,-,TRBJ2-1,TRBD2,CASSTGGPINEQFF,TGTGCCAGTAGTACGGGAGGGCCTATAAATGAGCAGTTCTTC
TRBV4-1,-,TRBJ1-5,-,CASSGQPLNQPQHF,TGCGCCAGCAGTGGGCAGCCGTTAAATCAGCCCCAGCATTTT
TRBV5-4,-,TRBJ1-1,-,CASSRGQLRTEAFF,TGTGCCAGCAGCCGTGGACAACTGCGCACTGAAGCTTTCTTT
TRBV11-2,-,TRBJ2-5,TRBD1,CASSLNRGLETQYF,TGTGCCAGCAGCTTAAACAGGGGGCTTGAGACCCAGTACTTC
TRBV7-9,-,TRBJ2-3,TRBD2,CASSQGLAGRSDTQYF,TGTGCCAGCAGCCAAGGACTAGCGGGAAGGTCAGATACGCAGTATTTT
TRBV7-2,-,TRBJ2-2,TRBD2,CASSLSVAGGTGELFF,TGTGCCAGCAGCTTATCGGTAGCGGGAGGTACCGGGGAGCTGTTTTTT
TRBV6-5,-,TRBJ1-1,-,CASSRNVGTEAFF,TGTGCCAGCAGCCGCAATGTGGGGACTGAAGCTTTCTTT
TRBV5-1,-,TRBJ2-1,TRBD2,CASSSGTSNNEQFF,TGCGCCAGCAGCTCGGGGACTAGCAACAATGAGCAGTTCTTC
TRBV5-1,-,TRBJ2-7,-,CASRGSGRTYEQYF,TGCGCCAGCAGGGGTAGCGGTCGCACCTACGAGCAGTACTTC
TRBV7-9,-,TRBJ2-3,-,CASSFSGTDTQYF,TGTGCCAGCAGCTTTTCAGGAACAGATACGCAGTATTTT
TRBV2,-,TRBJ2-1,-,CASSEIRTYYNEQFF,TGTGCCAGCAGTGAAATTAGGACATACTACAATGAGCAGTTCTTC
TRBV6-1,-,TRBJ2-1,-,CASSEVGRPQFF,TGTGCCAGCAGTGAAGTGGGGCGCCCGCAGTTCTTC
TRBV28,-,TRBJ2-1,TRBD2,CASKWGLAVLDEQFF,TGTGCCAGCAAGTGGGGACTAGCGGTCCTCGATGAGCAGTTCTTC